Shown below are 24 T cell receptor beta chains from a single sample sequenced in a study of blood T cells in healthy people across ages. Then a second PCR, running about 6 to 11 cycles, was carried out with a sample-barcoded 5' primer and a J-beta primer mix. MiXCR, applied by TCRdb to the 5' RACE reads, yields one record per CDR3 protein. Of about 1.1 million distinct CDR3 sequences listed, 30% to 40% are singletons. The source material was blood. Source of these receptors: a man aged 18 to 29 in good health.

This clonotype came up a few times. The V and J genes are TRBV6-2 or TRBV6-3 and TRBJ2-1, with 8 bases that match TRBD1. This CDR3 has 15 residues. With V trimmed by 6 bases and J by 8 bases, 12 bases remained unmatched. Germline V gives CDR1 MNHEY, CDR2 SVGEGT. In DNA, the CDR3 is TGTGCCAGCAGCCTCCGGACAGGGTGGGTCGATGAGCAGTTCTTC. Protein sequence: CASSLRTGWVDEQFF.

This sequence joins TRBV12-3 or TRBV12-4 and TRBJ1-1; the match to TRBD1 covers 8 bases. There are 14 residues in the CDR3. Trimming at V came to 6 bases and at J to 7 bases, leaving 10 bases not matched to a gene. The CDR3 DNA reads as TGTGCCAGCAGCCCCCGGACAGGGAACGGTGAAGCTTTCTTT. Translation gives CASSPRTGNGEAFF.

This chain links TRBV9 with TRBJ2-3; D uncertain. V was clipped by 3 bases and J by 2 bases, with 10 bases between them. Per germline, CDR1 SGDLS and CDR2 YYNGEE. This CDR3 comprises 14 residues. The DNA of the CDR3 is TGTGCCAGCAGCGCAGTGGACGCCACAGATACGCAGTATTTT. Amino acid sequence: CASSAVDATDTQYF. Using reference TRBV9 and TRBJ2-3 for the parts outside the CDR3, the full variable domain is DSGVTQTPKHLITATGQRVTLRCSPRSGDLSVYWYQQSLDQGLQFLIQYYNGEERAKGNILERFSAQQFPDLHSELNLSSLELGDSALYFCASSAVDATDTQYFGPGTRLTVL.

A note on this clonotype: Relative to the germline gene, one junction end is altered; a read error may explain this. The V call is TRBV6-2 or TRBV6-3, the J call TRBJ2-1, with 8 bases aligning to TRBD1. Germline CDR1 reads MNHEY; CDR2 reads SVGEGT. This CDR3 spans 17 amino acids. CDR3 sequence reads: CASSSSPDRGFYNKQFF. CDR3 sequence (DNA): TGTGCCAGCAGTTCAAGCCCCGACAGGGGTTTTTACAATAAGCAGTTCTTC.

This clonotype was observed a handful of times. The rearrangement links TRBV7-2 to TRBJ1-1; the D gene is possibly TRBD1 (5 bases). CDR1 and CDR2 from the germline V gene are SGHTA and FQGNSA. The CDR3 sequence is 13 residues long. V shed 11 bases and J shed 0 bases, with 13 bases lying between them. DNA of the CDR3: TGTGCCGCACGGGGCCGGATGAACACTGAAGCTTTCTTT. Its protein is CAARGRMNTEAFF.

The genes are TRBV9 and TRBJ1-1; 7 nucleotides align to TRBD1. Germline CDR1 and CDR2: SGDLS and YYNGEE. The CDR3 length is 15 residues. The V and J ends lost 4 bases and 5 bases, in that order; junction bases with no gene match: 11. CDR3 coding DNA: TGTGCCAGCAGCCCCCCCGGGAGGGGGCTGACTGAAGCTTTCTTT. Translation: CASSPPGRGLTEAFF.

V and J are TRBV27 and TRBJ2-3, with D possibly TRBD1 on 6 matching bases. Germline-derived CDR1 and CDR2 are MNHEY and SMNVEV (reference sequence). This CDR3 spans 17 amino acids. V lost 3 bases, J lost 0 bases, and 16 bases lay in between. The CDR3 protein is CASSFLDARGSTDTQYF. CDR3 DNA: TGTGCCAGCAGTTTTTTGGATGCCAGGGGCAGCACAGATACGCAGTATTTT.

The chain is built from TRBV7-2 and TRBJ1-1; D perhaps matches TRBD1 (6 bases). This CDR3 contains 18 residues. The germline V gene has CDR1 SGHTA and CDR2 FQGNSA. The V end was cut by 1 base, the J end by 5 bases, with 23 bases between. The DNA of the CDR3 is TGTGCCAGCAGCTTAGTACCCCCGGGGCCGCCAGGGGTAACTGAAGCTTTCTTT. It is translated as CASSLVPPGPPGVTEAFF.

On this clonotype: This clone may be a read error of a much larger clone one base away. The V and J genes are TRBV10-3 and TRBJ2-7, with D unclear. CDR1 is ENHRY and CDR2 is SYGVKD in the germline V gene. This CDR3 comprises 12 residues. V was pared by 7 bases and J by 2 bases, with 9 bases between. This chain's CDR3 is CAIIGLTYEQYF. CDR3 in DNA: TGTGCCATCATAGGGCTGACCTACGAGCAGTACTTC.

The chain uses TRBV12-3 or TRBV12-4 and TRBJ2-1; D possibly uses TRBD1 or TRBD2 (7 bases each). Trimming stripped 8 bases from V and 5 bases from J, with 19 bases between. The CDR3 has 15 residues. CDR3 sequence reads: CASRAGTTGDNEQFF. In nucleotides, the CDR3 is TGTGCCAGCCGTGCGGGGACTACAGGGGACAATGAGCAGTTCTTC.

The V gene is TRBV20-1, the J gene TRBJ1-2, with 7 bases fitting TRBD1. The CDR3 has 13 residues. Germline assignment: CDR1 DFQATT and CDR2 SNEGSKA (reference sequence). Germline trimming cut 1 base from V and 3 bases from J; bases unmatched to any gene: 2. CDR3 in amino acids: CSARGQGYYGYTF. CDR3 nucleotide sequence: TGCAGTGCTAGAGGACAGGGATACTATGGCTACACCTTC.

The CDR3 spells CSARVTSSHEQFF. Here the CDR3 DNA reads TGCAGTGCTAGAGTAACTAGCTCCCATGAGCAGTTCTTC. The V call is TRBV20-1, the J call TRBJ2-1; D is possibly TRBD2 (6 bases). Trimming removed 1 base at V and 8 bases at J, with 12 bases between. Germline loops: CDR1 DFQATT, CDR2 SNEGSKA (reference sequence). The CDR3 is 13 residues long.

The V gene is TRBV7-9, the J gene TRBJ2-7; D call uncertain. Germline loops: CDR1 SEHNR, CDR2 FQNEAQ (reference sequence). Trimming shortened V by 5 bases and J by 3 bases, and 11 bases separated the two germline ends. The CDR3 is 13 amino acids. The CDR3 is CASSGQELYEQYF. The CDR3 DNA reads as TGTGCCAGCAGCGGGCAGGAGCTCTACGAGCAGTACTTC.

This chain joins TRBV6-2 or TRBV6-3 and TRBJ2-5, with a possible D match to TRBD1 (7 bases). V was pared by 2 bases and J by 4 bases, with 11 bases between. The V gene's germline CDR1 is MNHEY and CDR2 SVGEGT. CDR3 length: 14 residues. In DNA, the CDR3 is TGTGCCAGCAGTTACGCGGGACAGTCAGAGACCCAGTACTTC. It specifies CASSYAGQSETQYF.

The CDR3 nucleotides are TGTGCCAGCAGTTACTCGAGAGGTGTCTATGGCTACACCTTC. Its protein product is CASSYSRGVYGYTF. This sequence joins TRBV6-6 and TRBJ1-2; D unclear. There are 14 residues in the CDR3. In germline, CDR1 is MNHNY, CDR2 SVGAGI (reference sequence). V dropped 0 bases and J dropped 4 bases, with 9 bases sitting between them.

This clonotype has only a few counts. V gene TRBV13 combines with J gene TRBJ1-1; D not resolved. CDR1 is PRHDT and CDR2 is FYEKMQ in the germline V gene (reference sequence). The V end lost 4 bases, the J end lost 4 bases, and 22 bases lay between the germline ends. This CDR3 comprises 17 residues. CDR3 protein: CASSSRLDGRPSTEAFF. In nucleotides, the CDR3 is TGTGCCAGCAGCTCACGTCTAGACGGGCGTCCTTCCACTGAAGCTTTCTTT. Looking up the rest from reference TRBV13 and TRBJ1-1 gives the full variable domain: AAGVIQSPRHLIKEKRETATLKCYPIPRHDTVYWYQQGPGQDPQFLISFYEKMQSDKGSIPDRFSAQQFSDYHSELNMSSLELGDSALYFCASSSRLDGRPSTEAFFGQGTRLTVV.

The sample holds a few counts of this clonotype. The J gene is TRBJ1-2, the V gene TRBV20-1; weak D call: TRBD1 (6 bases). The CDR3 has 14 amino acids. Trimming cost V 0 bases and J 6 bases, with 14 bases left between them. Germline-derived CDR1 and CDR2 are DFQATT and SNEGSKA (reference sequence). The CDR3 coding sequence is TGCAGTGCTAGAGATTCCGGGGGCGCTCATGGCTACACCTTC. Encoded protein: CSARDSGGAHGYTF.

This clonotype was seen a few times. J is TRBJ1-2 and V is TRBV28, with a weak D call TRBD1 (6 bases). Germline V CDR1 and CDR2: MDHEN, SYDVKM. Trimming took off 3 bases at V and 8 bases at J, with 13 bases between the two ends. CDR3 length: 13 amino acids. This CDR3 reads CASSFRGNMGYTF. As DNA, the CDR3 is TGTGCCAGCAGTTTTAGGGGGAATATGGGCTACACCTTC.

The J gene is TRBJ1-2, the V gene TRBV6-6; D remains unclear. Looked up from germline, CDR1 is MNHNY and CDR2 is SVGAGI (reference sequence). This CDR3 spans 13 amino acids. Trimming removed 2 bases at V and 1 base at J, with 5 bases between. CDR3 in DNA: TGTGCCAGCAGTTACGAGCGTAACTATGGCTACACCTTC. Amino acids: CASSYERNYGYTF.

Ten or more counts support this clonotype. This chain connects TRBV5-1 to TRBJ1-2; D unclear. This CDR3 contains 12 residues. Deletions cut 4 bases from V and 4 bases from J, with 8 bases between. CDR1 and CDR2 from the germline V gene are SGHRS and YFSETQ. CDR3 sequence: CASSPSSYGYTF. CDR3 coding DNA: TGCGCCAGCAGCCCCAGTTCCTATGGCTACACCTTC.

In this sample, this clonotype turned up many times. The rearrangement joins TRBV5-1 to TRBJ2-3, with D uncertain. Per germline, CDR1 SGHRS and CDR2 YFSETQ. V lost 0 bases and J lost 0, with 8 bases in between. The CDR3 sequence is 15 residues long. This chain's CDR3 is CASSLVPGSTDTQYF. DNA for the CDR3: TGCGCCAGCAGCTTGGTACCTGGAAGCACAGATACGCAGTATTTT.

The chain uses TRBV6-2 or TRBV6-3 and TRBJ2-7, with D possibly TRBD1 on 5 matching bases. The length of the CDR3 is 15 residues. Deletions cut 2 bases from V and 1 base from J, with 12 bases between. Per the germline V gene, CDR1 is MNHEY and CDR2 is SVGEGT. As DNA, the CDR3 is TGTGCCAGCAGTTACGGTGGAGCAGGGTCCTACGAGCAGTACTTC. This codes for CASSYGGAGSYEQYF.

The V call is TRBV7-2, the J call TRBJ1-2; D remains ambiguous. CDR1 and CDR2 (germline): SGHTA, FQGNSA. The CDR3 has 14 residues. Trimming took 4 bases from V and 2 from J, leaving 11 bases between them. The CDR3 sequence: CASSSPEGNYGYTF. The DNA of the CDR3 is TGTGCCAGCAGCTCACCCGAAGGGAACTATGGCTACACCTTC.

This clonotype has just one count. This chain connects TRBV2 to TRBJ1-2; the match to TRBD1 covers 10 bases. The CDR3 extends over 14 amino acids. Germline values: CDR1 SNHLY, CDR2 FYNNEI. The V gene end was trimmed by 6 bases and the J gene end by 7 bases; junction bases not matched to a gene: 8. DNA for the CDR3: TGTGCCAGCAGCGCCGGGACAGGGGTGTCTGGCTACACCTTC. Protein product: CASSAGTGVSGYTF.